One T cell receptor beta chain is described in this entry. In the original analysis: Counts of nucleated cells, estimated from reference gene primer amplification, were obtained. Sequencing was performed with immunoSEQ multiplex PCR; in TCRdb, only in-frame clones are kept and a portion is missing. D and trimming come from the DNA, and the V and J calls and clone size come from that table. The data show about 120,000 clones, around 89% seen once. Germline CDR1 LNHDA, CDR2 SQIVND (reference sequence). Trimming took 1 base from V and 7 from J, leaving 14 bases between them. The CDR3 consists of 16 residues. The data originate from a study of blood T cell repertoires in COVID-19.

This sequence originates from a man aged 65-85 years with active or convalescent COVID-19. Material: peripheral blood. V gene TRBV19 combines with J gene TRBJ1-6; maybe TRBD1 (5 bases). CDR3 coding DNA: TGTGCCAGTAGTATAGGGCAGGGAAGTCCGAATTCACCCCTCCACTTT. As protein: CASSIGQGSPNSPLHF.